This note documents a single TCR beta chain sequence. Its antigen is unidentified. These data originate in a study of cytomegalovirus exposure and HLA in healthy donors. Overall study results and limits: Presence/absence analyses took donor sequencing depth as roughly uniform.

With 60 Vbeta and 13 Jbeta primers, the PCR was carried out. The assay was immunoSEQ multiplex PCR, and TCRdb's table has in-frame clones only and misses some. The sample lists some 100,000 clones; 60% to 75% were seen once. This CDR3 has 16 amino acids. Germline V gives CDR1 SGDLS, CDR2 YYNGEE. V gave up 4 bases and J gave up 4 bases; unmatched junction bases: 11. Material for sequencing was PBMCs. The rearrangement links TRBV9 to TRBJ1-3; 7 bases agree with TRBD1. The sequence was obtained from a female donor in good health and CMV-seropositive. The CDR3 nucleotides read TGTGCCAGCAGCCGGTCCGGTTGGGGACAGGGAAACACCATATATTTT. Its translation: CASSRSGWGQGNTIYF.